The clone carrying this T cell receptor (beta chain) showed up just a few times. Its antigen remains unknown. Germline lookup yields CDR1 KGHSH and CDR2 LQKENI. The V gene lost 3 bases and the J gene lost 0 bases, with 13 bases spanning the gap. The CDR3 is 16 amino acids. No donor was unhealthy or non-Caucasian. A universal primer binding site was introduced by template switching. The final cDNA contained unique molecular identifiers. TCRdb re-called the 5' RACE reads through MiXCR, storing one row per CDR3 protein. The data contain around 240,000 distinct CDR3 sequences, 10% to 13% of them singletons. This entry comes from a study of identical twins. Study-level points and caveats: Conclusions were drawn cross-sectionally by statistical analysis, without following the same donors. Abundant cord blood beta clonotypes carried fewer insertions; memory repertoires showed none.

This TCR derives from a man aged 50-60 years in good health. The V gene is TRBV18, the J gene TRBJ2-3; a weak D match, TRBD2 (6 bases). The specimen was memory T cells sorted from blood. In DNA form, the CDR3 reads TGTGCCAGCTCACCCCGCGCGGGACTGAGCACAGATACGCAGTATTTT. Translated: CASSPRAGLSTDTQYF.